This TCR beta chain was observed in a study of a mutant IDH1 vaccine in newly diagnosed glioma. Study-wide context: The treated population exhibited a male proportion of roughly 60%, a female proportion of roughly 40%, and a mean age of roughly 39 years.

Remarks on this clone: Its matching antigen is unknown.

CDR3 size: 14 residues. Trimming took off 0 bases at V and 8 bases at J, with 14 bases between the two ends. CDR1 and CDR2 from the germline V gene are SGHRS and YFSETQ. Time point meaning: baseline, week 1 (first vaccination visit). The treatment denotes: pre-vaccination baseline after standard-of-care therapy. Method: immunoSEQ multiplex PCR; TCRdb's copy keeps in-frame clones and lacks some. The sample carries tens of thousands of clones, around 80% recorded once. Findings and limits, study-wide: Changes to the top peripheral T cell clonotypes appeared unrelated to pseudoprogression.

This clonotype was obtained from a woman aged 40 to 50 with glioma. Sequenced here: PBMCs, sampled from a glioma patient treated with radiotherapy, temozolomide or both. The rearrangement uses TRBV5-1 and TRBJ1-2, with a possible D match to TRBD1 (6 bases). In nucleotides, the CDR3 is TGCGCCAGCAGCTTGGCCGGGGGGGCGAGGGGCTACACCTTC. Residues: CASSLAGGARGYTF. Full variable domain (missing parts from reference TRBV5-1 and TRBJ1-2): KAGVTQTPRYLIKTRGQQVTLSCSPISGHRSVSWYQQTPGQGLQFLFEYFSETQRNKGNFPGRFSGRQFSNSRSEMNVSTLELGDSALYLCASSLAGGARGYTFGSGTRLTVV.